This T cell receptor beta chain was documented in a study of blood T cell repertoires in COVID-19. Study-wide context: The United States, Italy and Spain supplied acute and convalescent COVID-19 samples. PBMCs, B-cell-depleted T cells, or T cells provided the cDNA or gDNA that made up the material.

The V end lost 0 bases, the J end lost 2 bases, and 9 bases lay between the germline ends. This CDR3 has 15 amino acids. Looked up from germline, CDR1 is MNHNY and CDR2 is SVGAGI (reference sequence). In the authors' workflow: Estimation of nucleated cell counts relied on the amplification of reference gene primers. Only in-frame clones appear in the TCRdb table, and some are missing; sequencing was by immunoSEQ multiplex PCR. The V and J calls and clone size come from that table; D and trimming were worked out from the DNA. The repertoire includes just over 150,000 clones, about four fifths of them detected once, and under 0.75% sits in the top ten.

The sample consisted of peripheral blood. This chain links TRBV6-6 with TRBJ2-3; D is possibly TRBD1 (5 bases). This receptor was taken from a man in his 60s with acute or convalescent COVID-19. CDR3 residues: CASSYSLGATDTQYF. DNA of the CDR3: TGTGCCAGCAGTTACTCGCTAGGGGCCACAGATACGCAGTATTTT.